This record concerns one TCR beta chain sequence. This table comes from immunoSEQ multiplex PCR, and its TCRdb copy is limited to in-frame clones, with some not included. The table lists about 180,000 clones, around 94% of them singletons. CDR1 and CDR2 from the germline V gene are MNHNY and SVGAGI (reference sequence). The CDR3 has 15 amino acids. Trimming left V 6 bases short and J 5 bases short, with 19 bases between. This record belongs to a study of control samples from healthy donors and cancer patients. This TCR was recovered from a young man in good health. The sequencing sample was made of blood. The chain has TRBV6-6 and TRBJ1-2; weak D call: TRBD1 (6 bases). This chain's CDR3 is CASRPPAVQGYGYTF. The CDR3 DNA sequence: TGTGCCAGCAGGCCCCCGGCGGTCCAGGGGTATGGCTACACCTTC.